This is a list of T cell receptor beta chains from one sample in a study of T cell changes during pregnancy in multiple sclerosis. TCRdb's table, derived via immunoSEQ multiplex PCR, lists solely in-frame clones and lacks some. The repertoire includes roughly 40,000 clones, around 94% of them detected once, and over 1.5% sits in the top ten. Sequencing used peripheral blood, obtained in the third trimester of pregnancy. These receptors were collected from a female donor with multiple sclerosis, enrolled in a pregnancy study. The CDR3 runs from the conserved cysteine through the conserved F or W. Each record gives: V gene, clone size, J gene, CDR3 protein. Expanded clones get a size class; other rows say once, few or many, or leave the size out.

TRBV7-2	.	TRBJ2-7	CASSSNRGLEQYF
TRBV5-6	few	TRBJ2-7	CASSFSGLPYEQYF
TRBV14	once	TRBJ1-1	CASSQTTGWNTEAFF
TRBV5-4	.	TRBJ2-1	CASSYGDSSYNEQFF
TRBV7-2	.	TRBJ2-3	CASSPQGGGADTQYF
TRBV18	.	TRBJ2-5	CASSPLRVQETQYF
TRBV18	.	TRBJ1-1	CASSPSERGEAFF
TRBV5-5	once	TRBJ2-7	CASSRPTGNYEQYF
TRBV6-5	.	TRBJ2-2	CASTSDGSGTGELFF
TRBV28	.	TRBJ1-1	CASRIETKGGAFF
TRBV6-5	once	TRBJ1-3	CASRKGLRTGNTIYF
TRBV9	.	TRBJ1-1	CASSGIRGENTEAFF
TRBV18	.	TRBJ2-3	CASSPPGGGRSDTQYF
TRBV30	.	TRBJ2-7	CAWSSTEYEQYF
TRBV28	.	TRBJ2-2	CASIGSGTPWTGELFF
TRBV5-4	.	TRBJ2-7	CASSVIAGAAYEQYF
TRBV2	.	TRBJ2-7	CASRGDWTYEQYF
TRBV10-2	.	TRBJ2-5	CASSEPGSSGRALETQYF
TRBV2	.	TRBJ2-7	CASGTAYEQYF
TRBV9	.	TRBJ2-3	CASSVDPVTTDTQYF
TRBV19	.	TRBJ1-2	CASRDPSGTGFLYGYTF
TRBV6-6	.	TRBJ1-1	CASRIREGTEAFF
TRBV5-5	.	TRBJ1-5	CASSLVPTGGNQPQHF
TRBV27	few	TRBJ2-7	CASSFQGRHEQYF
TRBV7-2	.	TRBJ2-5	CASSLFSAAGGFGETQYF